This T cell receptor beta chain stems from a study of blood T cell repertoires in COVID-19. Study-wide context: Both acute and convalescent COVID-19 samples were obtained from the United States, Italy and Spain.

Clones were sequenced by immunoSEQ multiplex PCR, and TCRdb holds only the in-frame ones, with some missing. The table has about 120,000 clones, approximately 83% seen once. The germline gives CDR1 KGHSH, CDR2 LQKENI. This CDR3 spans 16 amino acids. V was clipped by 5 bases and J by 1 base; unmatched bases: 9. The origin of this receptor is a man older than 75 with acute or convalescent COVID-19. The sequenced material came from peripheral blood. V usage is TRBV18 and J usage is TRBJ2-7, with 9 nucleotides matching TRBD1. Here the CDR3 reads CASSTSGQGLSYEQYF. The CDR3 DNA reads TGTGCCAGCTCAACGTCGGGACAGGGATTGTCCTACGAGCAGTACTTC. Full variable domain (outside the CDR3, taken from reference TRBV18 and TRBJ2-7): NAGVMQNPRHLVRRRGQEARLRCSPMKGHSHVYWYRQLPEEGLKFMVYLQKENIIDESGMPKERFSAEFPKEGPSILRIQQVVRGDSAAYFCASSTSGQGLSYEQYFGPGTRLTVT.